This is a list of T cell receptor beta chains from one sample in a study of blood T cell repertoires in COVID-19. The assay was immunoSEQ multiplex PCR, and TCRdb's table has in-frame clones only and misses some. Here the sample spans about 85,000 clones, 65% to 85% being singletons. Sequencing was performed on peripheral blood. Receptor source: a man in his 70s with acute or convalescent COVID-19. Both conserved end residues are trimmed from each CDR3.

TRBV27	TRBJ1-6	ASSHREGDSPLH
TRBV19	TRBJ2-2	ASRSYTGELF
TRBV9	TRBJ2-1	ASSPGLAKF
TRBV18	TRBJ2-5	ASSPLPTGAETQY
TRBV5-4	TRBJ2-1	ASSKASGGYNEQF
TRBV11-3	TRBJ2-1	ASSPLSGEQF
TRBV10-2	TRBJ2-3	ASSSGGNTDTQY
TRBV3-1/TRBV3-2	TRBJ2-2	ASSQEWGEDGELF
TRBV9	TRBJ2-1	ASSPRGGQYNEQF
TRBV5-6	TRBJ1-6	ASSLDRAHSPLH